These T cell receptor beta chains were read from a single sample in a study of cytomegalovirus exposure and HLA in healthy donors. Produced via immunoSEQ multiplex PCR; TCRdb's table is partial and in-frame only. The sample has about 140,000 clones, approximately 80% seen once. Sample: PBMCs. All receptors derive from a woman in her 50s in good health and CMV-seropositive. The conserved cysteine and the conserved F or W are not part of the CDR3 here. Fields, in order: V gene, J gene, CDR3 protein.

TRBV6-5	TRBJ2-7	ASSRDNPTTYEQY
TRBV4-3	TRBJ2-6	ASSPTGSGANVLT
TRBV7-2	TRBJ1-5	ASSMDDRSNQPQH
TRBV5-1	TRBJ2-7	ASSLGPSLESYEQH
TRBV30	TRBJ1-4	AWSVWRETNEKLF
TRBV4-3	TRBJ2-7	ASSQDGNRAYEQY
TRBV19	TRBJ1-2	ASNTQQGVGGYT
TRBV29-1	TRBJ2-1	SVDWTGMDEQF
TRBV7-9	TRBJ1-6	ASSQGVGTGINSPLH
TRBV7-3	TRBJ2-7	ASSLAGGSYEQY
TRBV5-1	TRBJ1-1	ASSIDRGREAF
TRBV7-8	TRBJ2-3	ASSFPPGQSSTDTQY
TRBV5-1	TRBJ1-2	ASSAAGGDYGYT
TRBV30	TRBJ2-7	AWSVADIEQY
TRBV5-1	TRBJ2-7	ASSQTGTGKSRQY
TRBV7-3	TRBJ2-1	ASSPLVRPSGLNNEQF
TRBV6-5	TRBJ1-1	ASSYYGGRNTEAF
TRBV5-1	TRBJ2-7	ASSPGTGGFFEQY
TRBV19	TRBJ1-1	ASSPREGTEAF
TRBV7-2	TRBJ1-5	ASSSPTGGGEGNQPQH
TRBV28	TRBJ1-2	ASSSGQNYGYT
TRBV6-1	TRBJ2-7	ASTLTRGSYEQY
TRBV18	TRBJ1-5	ASSLTDSDQPQH
TRBV11-1	TRBJ2-1	ASSLGRTRNEQF
TRBV29-1	TRBJ2-2	SVEGRPNTGELF
TRBV27	TRBJ2-3	ASSLGVAGGTDTQY
TRBV6-5	TRBJ2-2	ASSYGGAGELF
TRBV7-8	TRBJ2-7	ASSLGPGMTAEQY
TRBV11-2	TRBJ2-1	ASSPRDSGALNEQF
TRBV7-2	TRBJ2-1	ASSFWRDVEQF
TRBV10-3	TRBJ1-2	AISADRRDGYT
TRBV7-3	TRBJ1-6	ASSLSRNSPLH
TRBV18	TRBJ2-7	ASSPPGTGGLGGEQY
TRBV6-6	TRBJ2-7	ASSSPDRRPYEQY
TRBV5-1	TRBJ2-2	ASSLREVGELF